This entry describes one T cell receptor beta chain. Its cognate antigen is unknown. The data were taken from a study of CXCR3-negative and CXCR3-positive naive CD8 T cells. The CDR3 sequence is 13 residues long. Germline CDR1 reads SGHNT; CDR2 reads YENEEA. Triplicate approximately 300,000-cell sorts were made of each CD8+ T cell subset. cDNA libraries for TRB were generated by 5' RACE incorporating UMI labels. One entry per CDR3 protein, without DNA, is what TCRdb gives after re-calling the 5' RACE reads. The sample's table shows about 98,000 distinct CDR3 sequences. General observations from the study: Between one naive subset and the other, surface CD5 was comparable, and TCR strength was inferred from TRB CDR3 properties. Hydrophobicity of TRB CDR3s was greater in CXCR3-positive naive cells than in CXCR3-negative naive cells.

The sample comprised naive CXCR3+ CD8+ T cells from blood. Subset defined: CD45RO-CCR7+CD27+CD95- naive CD8+ T cells expressing CXCR3 (TNR3+). The clonotype comes from a human donor in good health. Some clones in this sample may be carry-over from other donors' samples. The chain has TRBV11-3 and TRBJ1-2. Here the CDR3 reads CASSSAGSYGYTF.